A single sample gave rise to the 21 T cell receptor beta chains below, sequenced in a study of OX40 agonist ivuxolimab in advanced cancers. Using immunoSEQ multiplex PCR, the repertoire was profiled, and TCRdb retains in-frame clones only, with some absent. The data contain just over 95,000 clones, about 85% of them singletons. The specimen comprised CD4+ or CD8+ T cells sorted from blood, sampled in a trial of the OX40 agonist ivuxolimab. The receptors were gathered from an adult with an advanced solid tumor such as melanoma, head and neck, liver or kidney cancer.

The J gene is TRBJ2-7, the V gene TRBV4-2, with TRBD2 identical over 7 bases. This CDR3 spans 15 amino acids. J gave up 7 bases and V 3 bases, and 12 bases lay outside the gene matches. Germline-derived CDR1 and CDR2 are LGHNA and YNFKEQ. The CDR3 DNA reads as TGTGCCAGCAGCCACCGTGGGGGGGGAGTAAGAGAGCAGTACTTC. Its protein is CASSHRGGGVREQYF.

The chain carries TRBV18 and TRBJ2-3; D is ambiguous. The germline V gene has CDR1 KGHSH and CDR2 LQKENI. The length of the CDR3 is 14 residues. Trimming cost V 5 bases and J 4 bases, with 13 bases left between them. The CDR3 loop reads CASSSTSVADTQYF. CDR3 in DNA: TGTGCCAGCTCATCGACATCGGTCGCAGATACGCAGTATTTT. The variable domain in full, completed from reference TRBV18 and TRBJ2-3, reads NAGVMQNPRHLVRRRGQEARLRCSPMKGHSHVYWYRQLPEEGLKFMVYLQKENIIDESGMPKERFSAEFPKEGPSILRIQQVVRGDSAAYFCASSSTSVADTQYFGPGTRLTVL.

The chain uses TRBV14 and TRBJ1-4, with D tentatively TRBD1 (5 bases). CDR3 length: 14 amino acids. V lost 8 bases to trimming and J lost 10 bases, with 20 bases between them. Germline V gene lookup returns CDR1 SGHDN and CDR2 FVKESK. The CDR3: CASRARQSSGKLFF. The CDR3 nucleotides are TGTGCCAGCCGAGCGAGACAGTCGTCTGGAAAACTGTTTTTT.

The rearrangement uses TRBV5-4 and TRBJ2-5; D ambiguous. CDR1 SGHNT and CDR2 YYREEE come from the germline V gene (reference sequence). CDR3 size: 13 residues. Deletions cut 6 bases from V and 0 bases from J, with 9 bases between. CDR3 amino acids: CASKGADQETQYF. In DNA form, the CDR3 reads TGTGCCAGCAAGGGCGCAGACCAAGAGACCCAGTACTTC.

The table lists this clone with a count of one. J is TRBJ2-1 and V is TRBV13, with 8 bases that match TRBD2. The CDR3 totals 14 residues. CDR1 is PRHDT, CDR2 FYEKMQ, per germline (reference sequence). With V trimmed by 5 bases and J by 7 bases, 7 bases remained unmatched. The CDR3 region is CASSPTRGGNEQFF. The CDR3 nucleotides read TGTGCCAGCAGCCCCACCCGGGGGGGGAATGAGCAGTTCTTC.

V and J are TRBV6-6 and TRBJ1-5; D is uncertain. The CDR3 spans 15 residues. V lost 6 bases, J lost 0 bases, and 12 bases lay in between. Germline V CDR1 and CDR2: MNHNY, SVGAGI (reference sequence). The CDR3 DNA reads TGTGCCAGCAGGGCCGGATACTCTAGCAATCAGCCCCAGCATTTT. This codes for CASRAGYSSNQPQHF.

The chain is built from TRBV9 and TRBJ1-4; D remains unclear. Germline CDR1 is SGDLS and CDR2 is YYNGEE. Trimming shortened V by 1 base and J by 3 bases, and 10 bases separated the two germline ends. CDR3 length equals 15 residues. The CDR3 protein is CASSVIGDSNEKLFF. In nucleotides, the CDR3 is TGTGCCAGCAGCGTAATCGGAGACTCTAATGAAAAACTGTTTTTT. The full variable domain, rest sourced from reference TRBV9 and TRBJ1-4, is DSGVTQTPKHLITATGQRVTLRCSPRSGDLSVYWYQQSLDQGLQFLIQYYNGEERAKGNILERFSAQQFPDLHSELNLSSLELGDSALYFCASSVIGDSNEKLFFGSGTQLSVL.

This rearrangement joins TRBV5-6 to TRBJ2-1; no definite D call. This CDR3 has 16 residues. The V gene's germline CDR1 is SGHDT and CDR2 YYEEEE. V lost 4 bases and J 0 bases, leaving 14 bases between the germline ends. CDR3 DNA: TGTGCCAGCAGCGCACGCTACGTCATCTCCTACAATGAGCAGTTCTTC. Its protein product is CASSARYVISYNEQFF.

This clone was detected once. V is TRBV5-1 and J is TRBJ1-2; no clear D gene. Trimming removed 0 bases from V and 0 bases from J, with 6 bases in between. Per the germline V gene, CDR1 is SGHRS and CDR2 is YFSETQ. The CDR3 length is 14 residues. CDR3 sequence: CASSLEAANYGYTF. Here the CDR3 DNA reads TGCGCCAGCAGCTTGGAGGCGGCTAACTATGGCTACACCTTC. The full variable domain, its missing parts supplied by reference TRBV5-1 and TRBJ1-2, is KAGVTQTPRYLIKTRGQQVTLSCSPISGHRSVSWYQQTPGQGLQFLFEYFSETQRNKGNFPGRFSGRQFSNSRSEMNVSTLELGDSALYLCASSLEAANYGYTFGSGTRLTVV.

The chain uses TRBV18 and TRBJ2-7, with D unresolved. There are 15 residues in the CDR3. Germline-derived CDR1 and CDR2 are KGHSH and LQKENI. V shed 5 bases and J shed 3 bases, with 17 bases lying between them. CDR3 DNA sequence: TGTGCCAGCTCAAAATCCGGCGGACGGAACTACGAGCAGTACTTC. This codes for CASSKSGGRNYEQYF.

In DNA, the CDR3 is TGTGCCATCAGCGCGGGACAGCAAACCGAGGCCAAAAACATTCAGTACTTC. As protein: CAISAGQQTEAKNIQYF. This chain connects TRBV10-3 to TRBJ2-4; weak D call: TRBD1 (7 bases). V was shortened by 6 bases and J by 1 base, with 19 bases between the two germline ends. Germline CDR1 ENHRY, CDR2 SYGVKD. The CDR3 runs to 17 residues.

The chain is built from TRBV15 and TRBJ1-1; no definite D call. V was cut by 3 bases and J by 0 bases, with 8 bases left in between. Per the germline V gene, CDR1 is LNHNV and CDR2 is YYDKDF (reference sequence). CDR3 size: 14 residues. CDR3 coding DNA: TGTGCCACCAGCAGTGGTCATTTGAACACTGAAGCTTTCTTT. It yields the protein CATSSGHLNTEAFF. The full variable domain, in which reference TRBV15 and TRBJ1-1 provide the parts outside the CDR3, is DAMVIQNPRYQVTQFGKPVTLSCSQTLNHNVMYWYQQKSSQAPKLLFHYYDKDFNNEADTPDNFQSRRPNTSFCFLDIRSPGLGDTAMYLCATSSGHLNTEAFFGQGTRLTVV.

The count of this clone is one. An end of the junction does not agree with germline; a read error may underlie this. The V call is TRBV5-4, the J call TRBJ2-7; TRBD2 matches at 11 bases. The CDR3 has 15 residues. Germline CDR1 SGHNT, CDR2 YYREEE (reference sequence). The CDR3 region is CASSLGATSGNIPEF. CDR3 DNA: TGTGCCAGCAGCTTGGGTGCGACTAGCGGGAACATACCCGAGTTC.

By frequency in the sample, this clone is medium-sized. The CDR3 DNA follows: TGTGCCAGCAGCCGGGACAGGACAAGGCTCTACGAGCAGTACTTC. Its translation is CASSRDRTRLYEQYF. The chain combines TRBV6-5 with TRBJ2-7; TRBD1 agrees at 8 bases. The germline V gene encodes CDR1 MNHEY and CDR2 SVGAGI. The V segment lost 6 bases and the J segment 3 bases; nucleotides outside the gene matches: 10. This CDR3 region has 15 residues.

The genes are TRBV13 and TRBJ1-6; D perhaps matches TRBD1 (5 bases). Trimming cost V 5 bases and J 11 bases, with 16 bases left between them. Germline V gives CDR1 PRHDT, CDR2 FYEKMQ (reference sequence). CDR3 length: 14 residues. The CDR3 sequence: CASSRSGSRPPLHF. The CDR3 DNA follows: TGTGCCAGCAGCCGATCAGGGAGTAGGCCACCCCTCCACTTT.

This clone turned up a few times. The CDR3 spells CASSQEEVTGELFF. CDR3 sequence (DNA): TGCGCCAGCAGCCAAGAAGAAGTCACCGGGGAGCTGTTTTTT. This chain links TRBV4-3 with TRBJ2-2; D is unclear. The germline gives CDR1 LGHNA, CDR2 YSLEER. V was clipped by 0 bases and J by 4 bases, with 6 bases between them. The CDR3 loop spans 14 amino acids.

This clone was observed a single time. V is TRBV10-1 and J is TRBJ2-1; tentative D call: TRBD1 (6 bases). V lost 1 base and J lost 9, with 13 bases in between. In germline, CDR1 is WNHNN, CDR2 SYGVQD (reference sequence). This CDR3 has 14 residues. CDR3 loop: CASSEFSGVCEQFF. The CDR3 DNA is TGCGCCAGCAGTGAGTTTTCAGGGGTATGTGAGCAGTTCTTC.

V gene TRBV4-1 combines with J gene TRBJ2-5; 10 bases align to TRBD1. TRBJ2-7 matches the DNA end more closely, so the J call is doubtful. This CDR3 has 17 residues. The germline V gene encodes CDR1 MGHRA and CDR2 YSYEKL. CDR3 sequence reads: CASSPQTGGLGSYEQYF. CDR3 nucleotides: TGCGCCAGCAGCCCCCAGACAGGGGGCTTGGGTTCCTACGAGCAGTACTTC.

This clone was seen just once. This chain connects TRBV19 to TRBJ2-7; D is unresolved. CDR3 length equals 14 residues. Trimming took 1 base from V and 9 from J, leaving 16 bases between them. Germline CDR1 and CDR2: LNHDA and SQIVND (reference sequence). CDR3 amino acids: CASSIGPASVGQYF. CDR3 nucleotides: TGTGCCAGTAGTATAGGCCCCGCCTCTGTGGGGCAGTACTTC.

The chain uses TRBV2 and TRBJ1-5; TRBD1 might be the D (5 bases). V was clipped by 6 bases and J by 5 bases, with 11 bases between them. CDR1 and CDR2 (germline): SNHLY, FYNNEI. There are 13 residues in the CDR3. The CDR3 sequence is CASRGLRHQPQHF. In DNA, the CDR3 is TGTGCCAGCAGGGGGCTAAGGCATCAGCCCCAGCATTTT.

This clone was counted only a few times. The chain combines TRBV9 with TRBJ2-3; D tentatively fits TRBD1 or TRBD2 (5 bases each). Looked up from germline, CDR1 is SGDLS and CDR2 is YYNGEE. V lost 4 bases and J 1 base, leaving 13 bases between the germline ends. This CDR3 comprises 15 residues. The CDR3 sequence is CASSPVRGGTDTQYF. As DNA, the CDR3 is TGTGCCAGCAGCCCAGTTCGAGGGGGCACAGATACGCAGTATTTT.